A single sample is the source of the 16 T cell receptor beta chains below, sequenced in a study of shared clonotypes between healthy human individuals. TCRdb keeps only in-frame clones here, not all; method: immunoSEQ multiplex PCR. The table has more than 2 million clones, approximately 95% seen once; the top ten hold 0.13%. What was sequenced was naive CD4+ T cells sorted from blood. As to subset: CD45RA+ positively selected. The receptors originated from a man aged 18 to 35 in good health.

J is TRBJ1-1 and V is TRBV7-2, with no clear D. Germline V gene data show CDR1 as SGHTA and CDR2 as FQGNSA. The germline V and J ends were trimmed by 3 bases and 3 bases, with 8 bases remaining between them. The CDR3 loop spans 13 amino acids. CDR3 sequence: CASSFGRHTEAFF. CDR3 nucleotides: TGTGCCAGCAGCTTTGGACGGCACACTGAAGCTTTCTTT. Full variable domain (missing parts from reference TRBV7-2 and TRBJ1-1): GAGVSQSPSNKVTEKGKDVELRCDPISGHTALYWYRQSLGQGLEFLIYFQGNSAPDKSGLPSDRFSAERTGGSVSTLTIQRTQQEDSAVYLCASSFGRHTEAFFGQGTRLTVV.

This sequence joins TRBV7-6 and TRBJ2-5, with a weak D call TRBD2 (6 bases). The CDR3 loop spans 14 amino acids. Germline V CDR1 and CDR2: SGHVS, FNYEAQ. V lost 4 bases to trimming and J lost 1 base, with 10 bases between them. CDR3 amino acids: CASSSAGFQETQYF. The CDR3 DNA follows: TGTGCCAGCAGCTCGGCGGGGTTCCAAGAGACCCAGTACTTC.

V gene TRBV4-1 combines with J gene TRBJ1-4; 7 bases map to TRBD1. The germline V gene has CDR1 MGHRA and CDR2 YSYEKL. The V gene end was trimmed by 2 bases and the J gene end by 4 bases; junction bases not matched to a gene: 13. The CDR3 spans 18 residues. The CDR3 reads CASSQLRDSRLFNEKLFF. The CDR3 DNA follows: TGCGCCAGCAGCCAACTCCGGGACAGCAGGCTCTTTAATGAAAAACTGTTTTTT.

CDR3 coding DNA: TGCGCCAGCAGCCAAGGGCCTAATGAAAAACTGTTTTTT. This translates into CASSQGPNEKLFF. The V and J genes are TRBV5-1 and TRBJ1-4; D gene ambiguous. This CDR3 contains 13 residues. V lost 4 bases and J lost 3, with 7 bases in between. CDR1 SGHRS and CDR2 YFSETQ come from the germline V gene.

The gene calls are TRBV18 and TRBJ2-2; D perhaps matches TRBD2 (6 bases). The V end was cut by 3 bases, the J end by 4 bases, with 9 bases between. CDR3 size: 14 residues. CDR1 and CDR2 from the germline V gene are KGHSH and LQKENI. The CDR3: CASSPGLSTGELFF. The CDR3 DNA reads as TGTGCCAGCTCACCCGGACTATCCACCGGGGAGCTGTTTTTT.

The V and J genes are TRBV7-6 and TRBJ2-3; TRBD2 might be the D (6 bases). Trimming took off 8 bases at V and 3 bases at J, with 21 bases between the two ends. CDR1 is SGHVS, CDR2 FNYEAQ, per germline. The CDR3 is made up of 16 amino acids. CDR3 bases: TGTGCCAGCGCCCACCCGGGACTCGAATATACAGATACGCAGTATTTT. Its protein is CASAHPGLEYTDTQYF.

The V call is TRBV6-5, the J call TRBJ1-1; D uncertain. CDR3 size: 14 residues. Looked up from germline, CDR1 is MNHEY and CDR2 is SVGAGI. Trimming shortened V by 6 bases and J by 7 bases, and 18 bases separated the two germline ends. As DNA, the CDR3 is TGTGCCAGCAGGATCCCGGGAGGGATCGGTGAAGCTTTCTTT. Translating it yields CASRIPGGIGEAFF.

The gene calls are TRBV2 and TRBJ2-7, with a possible D match to TRBD1 (6 bases). Between the trimmed V and J ends, which lost 7 bases and 0 bases, there was a span of 13 bases. CDR3 length: 14 residues. From germline, CDR1 is SNHLY and CDR2 FYNNEI. The CDR3: CASTEQGSSYEQYF. CDR3 DNA: TGTGCCAGCACTGAGCAGGGGTCCTCCTACGAGCAGTACTTC.

The sample holds one count of this clone. The CDR3 coding sequence is TGTGCCAGTAGTACCAGAGGAGCCCCAAATGGCTACACCTTC. Translating it yields CASSTRGAPNGYTF. The rearrangement links TRBV19 to TRBJ1-2; D call uncertain. V was pared by 4 bases and J by 6 bases, with 15 bases between. Germline V CDR1 and CDR2: LNHDA, SQIVND (reference sequence). CDR3 length: 14 residues.

The sample holds one count of this clone. V is TRBV13 and J is TRBJ1-5; tentatively, D is TRBD1 (5 bases). The germline CDR1 and CDR2 sequences are PRHDT and FYEKMQ (reference sequence). V was cut by 3 bases and J by 2 bases, with 8 bases left in between. This CDR3 region has 14 residues. The CDR3 DNA follows: TGTGCCAGCAGCTTCACAGGAGGCAATCAGCCCCAGCATTTT. Its translation is CASSFTGGNQPQHF.

The chain employs TRBV19 and TRBJ2-3, with D possibly being TRBD1 (7 bases). CDR1 and CDR2 from the germline V gene are LNHDA and SQIVND (reference sequence). This CDR3 is 16 amino acids long. V was cut by 4 bases and J by 3 bases, with 17 bases left in between. Here the CDR3 reads CASSTVRGAGTDTQYF. CDR3 nucleotides: TGTGCCAGTAGTACCGTCAGGGGGGCCGGGACAGATACGCAGTATTTT.

The chain carries TRBV6-6 and TRBJ2-3; TRBD2 agrees at 11 bases. In germline, CDR1 is MNHNY, CDR2 SVGAGI (reference sequence). V was clipped by 0 bases and J by 2 bases; unmatched bases: 1. The CDR3 consists of 16 residues. CDR3 DNA: TGTGCCAGCAGTTACTCGACTAGCGGGAACACAGATACGCAGTATTTT. Protein: CASSYSTSGNTDTQYF.

This clone was observed a single time. The chain has TRBV2 and TRBJ1-2; 12 bases align to TRBD1. The trim removed 4 bases at V and 4 bases at J, leaving 7 bases unmatched. Germline V gives CDR1 SNHLY, CDR2 FYNNEI. The CDR3 loop spans 16 amino acids. CDR3 coding DNA: TGTGCCAGCAGTGCCGGGACAGGGGGCTGGAGCTATGGCTACACCTTC. Residues: CASSAGTGGWSYGYTF.

The rearrangement joins TRBV4-3 to TRBJ1-3; D gene uncertain. The CDR3 loop spans 13 amino acids. Between the trimmed V and J ends, which lost 6 bases and 7 bases, there was a span of 13 bases. Germline lookup yields CDR1 LGHNA and CDR2 YSLEER. The CDR3 here is CASSQQSGNTIYF. CDR3 nucleotide sequence: TGCGCCAGCAGTCAGCAGTCGGGGAACACCATATATTTT.

V and J are TRBV7-2 and TRBJ1-6; D uncertain. The length of the CDR3 is 15 residues. The germline gives CDR1 SGHTA, CDR2 FQGNSA. V gave up 5 bases and J gave up 15 bases, with 23 bases separating them. The CDR3 region has the DNA TGTGCCAGCAGCATCACCCTTTCTAGCCCAAAGGGCCTCCACTTT. This translates into CASSITLSSPKGLHF. Supplemented by reference TRBV7-2 and TRBJ1-6, the full variable domain reads GAGVSQSPSNKVTEKGKDVELRCDPISGHTALYWYRQSLGQGLEFLIYFQGNSAPDKSGLPSDRFSAERTGGSVSTLTIQRTQQEDSAVYLCASSITLSSPKGLHFGNGTRLTVT.

The chain recombines TRBV7-9 with TRBJ1-5; a possible D gene is TRBD1 (6 bases). V was trimmed by 2 bases and J by 2 bases, leaving 13 bases between them. Looked up from germline, CDR1 is SEHNR and CDR2 is FQNEAQ (reference sequence). The CDR3 loop spans 16 amino acids. This CDR3 is CASSLSGVDGNQPQHF. The CDR3, as DNA: TGTGCCAGCAGCTTATCAGGGGTGGATGGCAATCAGCCCCAGCATTTT.